One sample yielded the 24 T cell receptor beta chains listed below, sequenced in a study of blood T cells in healthy people across ages. PCR was performed a second time for roughly 7 to 11 cycles using a sample-barcoded 5' primer and a J-beta primer mix. Via MiXCR, TCRdb re-called the 5' RACE reads, giving one row per CDR3 protein. The profile covers under 1,000,000 distinct CDR3 sequences, with around 34% appearing a single time and 10% to 15% taken by the ten largest. The sequenced sample consisted of blood. These receptors were taken from a man between 18 and 29 years old in good health.

In its sample, this clonotype was seen a few times. The chain joins TRBV29-1 to TRBJ1-5, with 8 positions matching TRBD1. The CDR3 runs to 14 residues. CDR1 and CDR2 from the germline V gene are SQVTM and ANQGSEA. V dropped 4 bases and J dropped 5; count of bases not matched to a gene: 7. CDR3 loop: CSVAEDREYQPQHF. In nucleotides, the CDR3 is TGCAGCGTTGCCGAGGACAGGGAATATCAGCCCCAGCATTTT.

The table lists this clonotype with many counts. V is TRBV14 and J is TRBJ1-2, with TRBD1 as a possible D gene (5 bases). This CDR3 has 17 amino acids. CDR1 and CDR2 (germline): SGHDN, FVKESK. Trimming removed 3 bases from V and 5 bases from J, with 22 bases in between. CDR3 protein: CASSQTLGPGRKYGYTF. The CDR3, as DNA: TGTGCCAGCAGCCAGACCCTGGGGCCGGGACGGAAATATGGCTACACCTTC.

As regards this clonotype: A much larger clonotype is one base distant, so this may be a read error. This chain links TRBV7-9 with TRBJ1-2; no definite D call. The CDR3 totals 13 residues. Germline V lookup: CDR1 SEHNR, CDR2 FQNEAQ (reference sequence). The CDR3 region has the DNA TGTGCCAGCAGCTTAGGACCAGACTATGGCCACACCTTC. Translation: CASSLGPDYGHTF.

This clonotype was picked up a small number of times. As DNA, the CDR3 is TGTGCCAGCCGTTGGGGGGGGGCTAACAATGAGCAGTACTTC. It encodes CASRWGGANNEQYF. The gene calls are TRBV6-2 or TRBV6-3 and TRBJ2-5; tentatively, D is TRBD2 (7 bases). From germline, CDR1 is MNHEY and CDR2 SVGEGT. The ends were cut back, 8 bases at V and 11 bases at J, with 24 bases in the middle. CDR3 size: 14 residues.

Points on this clonotype: Just one base apart from a much larger clone, this may be a read error. The CDR3 loop reads CSATGQGTVQLF. As DNA, the CDR3 is TGCAGTGCTACGGGACAGGGCACTGTGCAGTTATTC. The V call is TRBV20-1, the J call TRBJ2-1; 9 positions agree with TRBD1. The V gene's germline CDR1 is DFQATT and CDR2 SNEGSKA (reference sequence). The CDR3 consists of 12 residues.

This clonotype was seen a handful of times. The V gene is TRBV9, the J gene TRBJ1-5, with a possible D match to TRBD1 (5 bases). The CDR3 covers 16 residues. V was pared by 3 bases and J by 3 bases, with 16 bases between. Per the germline V gene, CDR1 is SGDLS and CDR2 is YYNGEE. The DNA of the CDR3 is TGTGCCAGCAGCGCCGGACCGGGACGGTTCAATCAGCCCCAGCATTTT. Translating it yields CASSAGPGRFNQPQHF.

In this sample, this clonotype turned up many times. This rearrangement joins TRBV4-2 to TRBJ1-2; D not resolved. This CDR3 has 13 amino acids. V shed 4 bases and J shed 3 bases, with 9 bases lying between them. The germline CDR1 and CDR2 sequences are LGHNA and YNFKEQ. CDR3 in amino acids: CASSPVEDYGYTF. The CDR3 DNA reads TGTGCCAGCAGCCCTGTGGAGGACTATGGCTACACCTTC.

This chain uses TRBV6-5 with TRBJ2-7; no clear D gene. CDR3 length: 15 amino acids. The V end was cut by 6 bases, the J end by 0 bases, with 15 bases between. Germline assignment: CDR1 MNHEY and CDR2 SVGAGI. Written as DNA, the CDR3 is TGTGCCAGCAGCTTTAGACCCGACCTCTCCTACGAGCAGTACTTC. Translation gives CASSFRPDLSYEQYF.

The J gene is TRBJ1-1, the V gene TRBV2; D is uncertain. The germline CDR1 and CDR2 sequences are SNHLY and FYNNEI. V lost 6 bases and J lost 1, with 15 bases in between. This CDR3 has 15 amino acids. The CDR3 sequence: CASRDPPVSNTEAFF. The DNA for the CDR3 is TGTGCCAGCAGGGATCCCCCAGTCTCGAACACTGAAGCTTTCTTT.

This chain joins TRBV4-3 and TRBJ1-1; unclear D gene. The CDR3 spans 15 residues. The ends were cut back, 1 base at V and 0 bases at J, with 9 bases in the middle. Germline assignment: CDR1 LGHNA and CDR2 YSLEER. Written as DNA, the CDR3 is TGCGCCAGCAGCCAAGTGGGGTTCATGAACACTGAAGCTTTCTTT. Amino acid sequence: CASSQVGFMNTEAFF.

There are many counts of this clonotype. This chain joins TRBV10-3 and TRBJ2-7, with TRBD2 as a possible D gene (5 bases). The germline V gene has CDR1 ENHRY and CDR2 SYGVKD. The length of the CDR3 is 14 residues. V lost 3 bases and J lost 2, with 11 bases in between. The CDR3 DNA reads TGTGCCATCAGTGATACTAGTCTCACCTACGAGCAGTACTTC. Its translation is CAISDTSLTYEQYF.

At least ten counts were recorded for this clonotype. The chain couples TRBV6-5 to TRBJ2-1; 10 bases are shared with TRBD2. V lost 2 bases and J lost 5; bases outside the gene matches: 3. Germline V lookup: CDR1 MNHEY, CDR2 SVGAGI. This CDR3 region has 15 residues. Written as DNA, the CDR3 is TGTGCCAGCAGTTACGGGGGACTAGCGAACAATGAGCAGTTCTTC. This gives the protein CASSYGGLANNEQFF.

The V gene is TRBV20-1, the J gene TRBJ2-1, with TRBD2 matching 10 bases. The germline CDR1 and CDR2 sequences are DFQATT and SNEGSKA (reference sequence). The trim removed 3 bases at V and 4 bases at J, leaving 9 bases unmatched. The CDR3 is 16 residues long. In nucleotides, the CDR3 is TGCAGTGCTAGTTCGGCTAGCGGGAGTTCATACAATGAGCAGTTCTTC. Translation gives CSASSASGSSYNEQFF.

This chain uses TRBV4-1 with TRBJ2-7; no firm D call. V was shortened by 4 bases and J by 1 base, with 20 bases between the two germline ends. This CDR3 contains 17 residues. CDR1 and CDR2 (germline): MGHRA, YSYEKL. The CDR3 DNA sequence: TGCGCCAGCAGCCCGTTCGGAGCATCGGCCCCTTCCTACGAGCAGTACTTC. This translates into CASSPFGASAPSYEQYF.

This clonotype came up a few times. The J gene is TRBJ1-4, the V gene TRBV20-1, with D unclear. Trimming left V 0 bases short and J 0 bases short, with 8 bases between. CDR1 and CDR2 from the germline V gene are DFQATT and SNEGSKA (reference sequence). The CDR3 sequence is 15 residues long. The CDR3 protein is CSARDPGATNEKLFF. The DNA for the CDR3 is TGCAGTGCTAGAGATCCAGGAGCAACTAATGAAAAACTGTTTTTT.

The CDR3 nucleotides are TGTGCCAGCAGTCCAGGACTGAACTACGAGCAGTACTTC. It is translated as CASSPGLNYEQYF. The chain joins TRBV6-2 or TRBV6-3 to TRBJ2-5; TRBD2 is a possible D gene (5 bases). The DNA end favors TRBJ2-7, so the J call may be wrong. This CDR3 spans 13 amino acids. The germline V gene encodes CDR1 MNHEY and CDR2 SVGEGT.

The sample holds one count of this clonotype. The chain links TRBV12-3 or TRBV12-4 to TRBJ2-2, with D tentatively TRBD2 (7 bases). V lost 6 bases and J lost 2, with 16 bases in between. The CDR3 has 16 residues. CDR3: CASRPPGGGNTGELFF. In DNA form, the CDR3 reads TGTGCCAGCAGGCCCCCGGGGGGCGGTAACACCGGGGAGCTGTTTTTT.

This clonotype occurred a few times. The V gene is TRBV19, the J gene TRBJ2-3; tentative D call: TRBD1 (6 bases). CDR3 size: 19 residues. Germline assignment: CDR1 LNHDA and CDR2 SQIVND (reference sequence). Deletions cut 8 bases from V and 4 bases from J, with 31 bases between. CDR3 sequence: CASDNRVSATGKGADTQYF. CDR3 nucleotide sequence: TGTGCCAGTGACAACAGGGTTTCTGCGACGGGGAAGGGGGCAGATACGCAGTATTTT.

As regards this clonotype: It may be a read error: a sequence one base away is much more abundant. The V gene is TRBV11-2, the J gene TRBJ1-6, with D unresolved. CDR1 is SGHAT, CDR2 FQNNGV, per germline. This CDR3 region has 12 residues. CDR3 loop: CASSSYNPPLHF. The CDR3 bases are TGTGCCAGCAGCTCCTATAATCCACCCCTCCACTTT.

The chain is built from TRBV12-5 and TRBJ2-5; D gene unclear. CDR1 is LGHNT, CDR2 FRNRAP, per germline. V lost 7 bases and J lost 11, with 20 bases in between. The CDR3 length is 13 residues. In DNA form, the CDR3 reads TGTGCTAGTGCCTCAGGCTCAATCAATGAGCAGTACTTC. This gives the protein CASASGSINEQYF.

The gene calls are TRBV27 and TRBJ1-1, with 9 bases lining up with TRBD1. CDR1 is MNHEY and CDR2 is SMNVEV in the germline V gene (reference sequence). The CDR3 sequence is 15 residues long. The V and J ends lost 5 bases and 4 bases, in that order; junction bases with no gene match: 8. CDR3 nucleotides: TGTGCCAGCAGTGGGGACAGGGCCCAGACCACTGAAGCTTTCTTT. Protein product: CASSGDRAQTTEAFF.

The V gene is TRBV20-1, the J gene TRBJ1-2; unclear D gene. V was shortened by 3 bases and J by 7 bases, with 9 bases between the two germline ends. Looked up from germline, CDR1 is DFQATT and CDR2 is SNEGSKA (reference sequence). CDR3 size: 11 residues. The CDR3 region has the DNA TGCAGTGCTAGTACGGATCGTGGCTACACCTTC. Encoded protein: CSASTDRGYTF.

This clonotype showed up just a few times. The J gene is TRBJ2-7, the V gene TRBV14, with a tentative D call TRBD1 (5 bases). Germline-derived CDR1 and CDR2 are SGHDN and FVKESK. Trimming cost V 6 bases and J 3 bases, with 18 bases left between them. This CDR3 is built from 15 residues. The CDR3 DNA reads as TGTGCCAGCAGTCCCCGACAGAACCTACTCTACGAGCAGTACTTC. It specifies CASSPRQNLLYEQYF.

The chain carries TRBV4-1 and TRBJ2-2, with D unclear. The CDR3 extends over 13 amino acids. CDR1 is MGHRA and CDR2 is YSYEKL in the germline V gene. The germline V and J ends were trimmed by 5 bases and 3 bases, with 7 bases remaining between them. CDR3 bases: TGCGCCAGCAGCGGGCCCCACACCGGGGAGCTGTTTTTT. It is translated as CASSGPHTGELFF.